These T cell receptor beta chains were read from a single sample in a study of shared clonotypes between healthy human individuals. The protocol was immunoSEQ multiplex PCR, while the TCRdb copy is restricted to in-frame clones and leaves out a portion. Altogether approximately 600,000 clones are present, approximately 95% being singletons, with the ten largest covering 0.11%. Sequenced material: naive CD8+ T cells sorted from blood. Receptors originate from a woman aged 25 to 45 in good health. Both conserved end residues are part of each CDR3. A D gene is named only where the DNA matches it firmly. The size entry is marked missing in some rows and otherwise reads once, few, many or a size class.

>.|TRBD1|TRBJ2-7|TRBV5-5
CATIGDRGFGGF
TGTGCCACCATTGGGGACAGGGGCTTCGGAGGCTTC
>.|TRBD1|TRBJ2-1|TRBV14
CASSQVPWTGDHEQFF
TGTGCCAGCAGCCAAGTTCCTTGGACAGGGGACCATGAGCAGTTCTTC
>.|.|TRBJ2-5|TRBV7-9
CASSPGAGQETQYF
TGTGCCAGCAGCCCTGGGGCCGGCCAAGAGACCCAGTACTTC
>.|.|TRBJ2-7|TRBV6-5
CASSYSSGGVSYEQYF
TGTGCCAGCAGTTACTCGAGTGGAGGGGTCTCCTACGAGCAGTACTTC
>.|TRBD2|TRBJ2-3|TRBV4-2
CASSPLAGGELDTQYF
TGTGCCAGCTCCCCTCTAGCGGGAGGGGAGTTAGATACGCAGTATTTT
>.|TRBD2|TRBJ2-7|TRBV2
CASSPGLAYEQYF
TGTGCCAGCAGTCCGGGACTAGCTTACGAGCAGTACTTC
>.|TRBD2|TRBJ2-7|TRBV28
CATHSGGGYYEQYF
TGTGCCACCCACTCTGGGGGGGGATACTACGAGCAGTACTTC
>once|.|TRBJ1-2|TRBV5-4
CASGGVNGYTF
TGTGCCAGCGGAGGAGTTAATGGCTACACCTTC
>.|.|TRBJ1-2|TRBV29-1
CSVSEGFRYGYTF
TGCAGCGTTTCGGAGGGATTTCGCTATGGCTACACCTTC
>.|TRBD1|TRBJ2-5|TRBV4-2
CASSLDRGRETQYF
TGTGCCAGCAGCCTGGACAGGGGGCGGGAGACCCAGTACTTC
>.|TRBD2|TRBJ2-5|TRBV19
CASSSGLAGGEVETQYF
TGTGCCAGTAGTTCGGGACTAGCGGGAGGGGAGGTGGAGACCCAGTACTTC
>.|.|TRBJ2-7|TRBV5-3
CARSLVPYYEQYF
TGTGCCAGAAGCTTGGTCCCTTACTACGAGCAGTACTTC
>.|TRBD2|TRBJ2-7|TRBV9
CASSASGGTSLEQYF
TGTGCCAGCAGCGCCAGTGGAGGGACTAGCCTCGAGCAGTACTTC
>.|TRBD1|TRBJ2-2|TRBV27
CASSLDRGFGELFF
TGTGCCAGCAGCCTGGACAGGGGTTTCGGGGAGCTGTTTTTT
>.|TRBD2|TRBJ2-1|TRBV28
CASRGRTRYEQFF
TGTGCCAGCAGAGGGAGGACTAGGTATGAGCAGTTCTTC
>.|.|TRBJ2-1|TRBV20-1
CSGIDYPEQFF
TGCAGTGGGATAGACTACCCTGAGCAGTTCTTC
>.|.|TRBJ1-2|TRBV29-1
CSVVTAGNYGYTF
TGCAGCGTTGTTACCGCTGGTAACTATGGCTACACCTTC
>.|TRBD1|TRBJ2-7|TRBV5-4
CASSVGQQEQYF
TGTGCCAGCAGCGTGGGACAGCAGGAGCAGTACTTC
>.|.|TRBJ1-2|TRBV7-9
CASTYGEFYGYTF
TGTGCCAGCACATACGGGGAATTCTATGGCTACACCTTC
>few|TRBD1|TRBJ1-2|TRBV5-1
CASRGQGPANYGYTF
TGCGCCAGCAGGGGACAGGGACCAGCTAACTATGGCTACACCTTC
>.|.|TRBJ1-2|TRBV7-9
CASSPSIGLNYGYTF
TGTGCCAGCAGCCCATCTATCGGACTTAACTATGGCTACACCTTC
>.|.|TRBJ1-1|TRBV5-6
CASSLGTANTEAFF
TGTGCCAGCAGCTTGGGGACGGCGAACACTGAAGCTTTCTTT
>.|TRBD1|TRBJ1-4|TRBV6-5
CASSYYPGTANEKLFF
TGTGCCAGCAGTTACTACCCCGGGACAGCTAATGAAAAACTGTTTTTT
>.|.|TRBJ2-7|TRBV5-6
CASNTLGGNLYEQYF
TGTGCCAGCAACACCTTAGGGGGGAACCTATACGAGCAGTACTTC
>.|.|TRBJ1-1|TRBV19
CASSHSRALSTEAFF
TGTGCCAGTAGCCATTCGAGGGCGTTGAGCACTGAAGCTTTCTTT
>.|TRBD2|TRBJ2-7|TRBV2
CASLSGVSYEQYF
TGTGCCAGCCTTAGCGGGGTCTCCTACGAGCAGTACTTC
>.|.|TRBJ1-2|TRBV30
CAWSVHGDGYTF
TGTGCCTGGAGTGTACACGGAGATGGCTACACCTTC
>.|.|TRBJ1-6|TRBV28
CATNSGVVGSPLHF
TGTGCCACCAACTCCGGGGTGGTGGGTTCACCCCTCCACTTT
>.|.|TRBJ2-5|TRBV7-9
CASSTKVPTGAQETQYF
TGTGCCAGCAGCACGAAGGTTCCTACTGGAGCCCAAGAGACCCAGTACTTC
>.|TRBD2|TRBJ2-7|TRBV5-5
CASSFTLAGGSYEQYF
TGTGCCAGCAGCTTCACTTTAGCGGGAGGCTCTTACGAGCAGTACTTC
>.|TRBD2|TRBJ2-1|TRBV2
CASWGGAAYNEQFF
TGTGCCAGCTGGGGAGGGGCCGCCTACAATGAGCAGTTCTTC